This passage covers 14 T cell receptor beta chains from one sample sequenced in a study of cytomegalovirus exposure and HLA in healthy donors. Researchers ran the PCR with 60 Vbeta and 13 Jbeta primers. Libraries were prepared by immunoSEQ multiplex PCR; TCRdb keeps only in-frame clonotypes and omits some of them. The profile covers some 130,000 clones, with 70% to 80% appearing a single time and 0.94% taken by the ten largest. Sequencing used PBMCs. These receptor sequences come from a woman aged 55-70 years in good health and CMV-seronegative.

The V gene is TRBV6-1, the J gene TRBJ2-1; possible D gene TRBD1, 7 bases. The CDR3 contains 17 residues. Trimming took off 4 bases at V and 0 bases at J, with 16 bases between the two ends. Germline V gives CDR1 MNHNS, CDR2 SASEGT. The CDR3 sequence: CASSGGTVESSYNEQFF. In DNA, the CDR3 is TGTGCCAGCAGTGGCGGGACAGTGGAAAGCTCCTACAATGAGCAGTTCTTC.

J is TRBJ2-3 and V is TRBV4-2; tentative D call: TRBD1 (6 bases). The germline V and J ends were trimmed by 3 bases and 4 bases, with 14 bases remaining between them. The CDR3 extends over 15 amino acids. Germline assignment: CDR1 LGHNA and CDR2 YNFKEQ. CDR3 residues: CASSHYPGQPDTQYF. In DNA form, the CDR3 reads TGTGCCAGCAGCCACTACCCGGGACAACCAGATACGCAGTATTTT.

This clone was detected only once. This chain uses TRBV7-6 with TRBJ1-5; D remains ambiguous. The V end was cut by 1 base, the J end by 0 bases, with 7 bases between. Germline CDR1 SGHVS, CDR2 FNYEAQ. The CDR3 consists of 15 residues. The chain's CDR3 is CASSLGGHSNQPQHF. For the CDR3, the DNA is TGTGCCAGCAGCTTAGGCGGCCATAGCAATCAGCCCCAGCATTTT.

V is TRBV7-9 and J is TRBJ1-5; TRBD1 matches 8 bases. The germline CDR1 and CDR2 sequences are SEHNR and FQNEAQ (reference sequence). This CDR3 has 16 residues. J lost 6 bases, V lost 1 base, and 8 bases had no gene match. Here the CDR3 reads CASSLETSGGTQPQHF. CDR3 DNA: TGTGCCAGCAGCTTAGAAACCTCAGGGGGCACTCAGCCCCAGCATTTT. The whole variable domain, remainder taken from reference TRBV7-9 and TRBJ1-5, is DTGVSQNPRHKITKRGQNVTFRCDPISEHNRLYWYRQTLGQGPEFLTYFQNEAQLEKSRLLSDRFSAERPKGSFSTLEIQRTEQGDSAMYLCASSLETSGGTQPQHFGDGTRLSIL.

The J gene is TRBJ1-1, the V gene TRBV5-6; D remains ambiguous. In germline, CDR1 is SGHDT, CDR2 YYEEEE. V was pared by 4 bases and J by 8 bases, with 12 bases between. The CDR3 loop spans 12 amino acids. The chain's CDR3 is CASSLIRGEAFF. The CDR3 DNA sequence: TGTGCCAGCAGCCTCATTCGGGGAGAAGCTTTCTTT.

This chain uses TRBV9 with TRBJ2-3; 8 nucleotides align to TRBD2. CDR1 SGDLS and CDR2 YYNGEE come from the germline V gene. The V segment lost 1 base and the J segment 0 bases; nucleotides outside the gene matches: 4. The CDR3 has 16 amino acids. The CDR3 sequence: CASSVYVAGSTDTQYF. The CDR3 DNA reads TGTGCCAGCAGCGTATATGTAGCGGGGAGCACAGATACGCAGTATTTT. The whole variable domain, remainder taken from reference TRBV9 and TRBJ2-3, is DSGVTQTPKHLITATGQRVTLRCSPRSGDLSVYWYQQSLDQGLQFLIQYYNGEERAKGNILERFSAQQFPDLHSELNLSSLELGDSALYFCASSVYVAGSTDTQYFGPGTRLTVL.

This chain uses TRBV6-5 with TRBJ2-7; TRBD2 is a possible D gene (7 bases). The length of the CDR3 is 12 residues. V was trimmed by 5 bases and J by 7 bases, leaving 12 bases between them. CDR1 and CDR2 from the germline V gene are MNHEY and SVGAGI. The CDR3 region is CASSRGGGEQYF. DNA of the CDR3: TGTGCCAGCAGTCGAGGGGGAGGGGAGCAGTACTTC.

The V gene is TRBV11-2, the J gene TRBJ1-1; 11 bases are shared with TRBD1. With V trimmed by 5 bases and J by 4 bases, 12 bases remained unmatched. Germline V gives CDR1 SGHAT, CDR2 FQNNGV. There are 17 residues in the CDR3. The CDR3: CASSQRTGGTGSTEAFF. CDR3 bases: TGTGCCAGCAGCCAAAGGACAGGGGGCACTGGAAGCACTGAAGCTTTCTTT. The full variable domain, completed using reference TRBV11-2 and TRBJ1-1, is EAGVAQSPRYKIIEKRQSVAFWCNPISGHATLYWYQQILGQGPKLLIQFQNNGVVDDSQLPKDRFSAERLKGVDSTLKIQPAKLEDSAVYLCASSQRTGGTGSTEAFFGQGTRLTVV.

This CDR3 is CASSLLSDSAYEQYF. In DNA form, the CDR3 reads TGTGCCAGCAGTTTGTTATCGGACTCAGCCTACGAGCAGTACTTC. This chain joins TRBV28 and TRBJ2-7; possible D gene TRBD2, 5 bases. The germline V gene encodes CDR1 MDHEN and CDR2 SYDVKM. V lost 3 bases and J 2 bases, leaving 14 bases between the germline ends. The CDR3 sequence is 15 residues long.

Comments on this clone: The junction and the germline gene differ at one end; a read error may be behind it. The sample carries other DNA sequences with the same CDR3. The chain employs TRBV5-1 and TRBJ2-7; 8 positions match TRBD1. The germline V gene has CDR1 SGHRS and CDR2 YFSETQ. The CDR3 is 15 amino acids. In DNA, the CDR3 is TGCGCCAGCAGCCCGGCGGCGACAGGGGCCTACGAACAGTACTTC. Translating gives CASSPAATGAYEQYF.

This clone was observed a few times. V and J are TRBV10-3 and TRBJ2-7, with a weak D call TRBD2 (6 bases). This CDR3 contains 14 residues. Trimming took 4 bases from V and 8 from J, leaving 18 bases between them. Germline V gene lookup returns CDR1 ENHRY and CDR2 SYGVKD. Here the CDR3 DNA reads TGTGCCATCAGTGGCAGACTAGAAACTACGAAGCAGTACTTC. Translation: CAISGRLETTKQYF.

On this clone itself: Other DNA variants within this sample encode the same CDR3. This sequence joins TRBV11-2 and TRBJ1-1; the match to TRBD1 covers 9 bases. This CDR3 is 15 amino acids long. Trimming took 4 bases from V and 6 from J; bases not matched to a gene: 9. Germline V gene sequence: CDR1 SGHAT, CDR2 FQNNGV. CDR3 sequence (DNA): TGTGCCAGCAGCTACCGAACAGGGGGCGACGCTGAAGCTTTCTTT. It yields the protein CASSYRTGGDAEAFF.

The chain combines TRBV10-1 with TRBJ2-7; 9 bases align to TRBD2. CDR1 and CDR2 from the germline V gene are WNHNN and SYGVQD (reference sequence). CDR3 size: 15 residues. After removal of 5 bases from V and 0 bases from J, the junction contained 5 bases not matched to a gene. CDR3 sequence (DNA): TGCGCCAGCAGTTCTAGCGGGGCCAGCTCCTACGAGCAGTACTTC. Encoded protein: CASSSSGASSYEQYF.

This clone was seen a few times. This sequence joins TRBV30 and TRBJ2-1, with a possible D match to TRBD1 (6 bases). Trimming removed 3 bases from V and 10 bases from J, with 16 bases in between. Germline CDR1 and CDR2: GTSNPN and SVGIG (reference sequence). The CDR3 totals 13 residues. CDR3 in amino acids: CAWRKNRVGEQFF. CDR3 DNA sequence: TGTGCCTGGAGAAAAAACAGGGTAGGGGAGCAGTTCTTC.